This T cell receptor (beta chain) was identified in a study of OX40 agonist ivuxolimab in advanced cancers. The wider study: Intravenous ivuxolimab was administered to patients every 2 weeks at 0.01 to 10 mg/kg. Dose-escalation subjects each had hepatocellular carcinoma, melanoma, renal cell or head and neck cancer.

Peripheral blood came from all dose cohorts at three timepoints. Clones were read by immunoSEQ multiplex PCR, and TCRdb kept only the in-frame ones, dropping some. This sample has about 73,000 clones, with approximately 90% found just once. V lost 0 bases and J 2 bases, leaving 14 bases between the germline ends. Germline V gene lookup returns CDR1 SGHRS and CDR2 YFSETQ. The CDR3 is 16 amino acids. The sequence derives from an adult with an advanced solid tumor such as melanoma, head and neck, liver or kidney cancer. This chain joins TRBV5-1 and TRBJ1-1; tentatively, D is TRBD1 (5 bases). Sequenced here: CD4+ or CD8+ T cells sorted from blood, sampled in a trial of the OX40 agonist ivuxolimab. The CDR3 sequence is CASSLADRLDNTEAFF. The CDR3 nucleotides are TGCGCCAGCAGCTTGGCCGACAGACTCGACAACACTGAAGCTTTCTTT.